This TCR beta chain came from a study of T cell responses to AZD1222 COVID-19 vaccine. Findings and caveats of the study: Clonal diversity was possibly underestimated, and white British individuals and females predominated among donors. Seropositive at baseline were only a handful of AZD1222 recipients.

In the case of this clone: Its antigen is not identified.

This CDR3 contains 14 residues. Germline CDR1 MGHDK, CDR2 SYGVNS. The ends lost 4 bases at V and 5 bases at J; junction bases unmatched: 4. Here immunoSEQ multiplex PCR was the method, and the copy in TCRdb shows in-frame clones only, minus some. The sample lists approximately 170,000 clones; 85% to 95% were seen once. V gene TRBV25-1 combines with J gene TRBJ1-1; 10 bases line up with TRBD1. The material was peripheral blood, obtained on day 0 of AZD1222 vaccination. The TCR comes from an adult in good health. The CDR3 DNA sequence: TGTGCCAGCAGTGCCCGACAGGGGGCAACTGAAGCTTTCTTT. It translates to CASSARQGATEAFF.